The 29 T cell receptor beta chains given below trace back to one sample, sequenced in a study of cytomegalovirus exposure and HLA in healthy donors. Amplification used 60 Vbeta primers and 13 Jbeta primers. The data were produced by immunoSEQ multiplex PCR, yet TCRdb's version contains in-frame clones alone and is incomplete. Here the sample spans approximately 100,000 clones, approximately 80% being singletons. The specimen was PBMCs. The receptors were sampled from a woman in her thirties or forties in good health and CMV-seropositive.

The genes are TRBV7-3 and TRBJ2-3; tentatively, D is TRBD1 (5 bases). V gave up 6 bases and J gave up 2 bases, with 12 bases separating them. Germline CDR1 SGHTA, CDR2 FQGTGA. CDR3 size: 14 residues. DNA of the CDR3: TGTGCCAGCAGTTATGACAGAATCACAGATACGCAGTATTTT. Amino acids: CASSYDRITDTQYF.

The J gene is TRBJ2-5, the V gene TRBV25-1; TRBD2 matches 8 bases. The length of the CDR3 is 13 residues. The V gene's germline CDR1 is MGHDK and CDR2 SYGVNS. With 6 bases clipped from V and 4 bases from J, the junction kept 4 bases outside the gene matches. Here the CDR3 DNA reads TGTGCCAGCAGCCTAGCGGGCGGAGAGACCCAGTACTTC. This sequence encodes CASSLAGGETQYF. Using reference TRBV25-1 and TRBJ2-5 for the parts outside the CDR3, the full variable domain is EADIYQTPRYLVIGTGKKITLECSQTMGHDKMYWYQQDPGMELHLIHYSYGVNSTEKGDLSSESTVSRIRTEHFPLTLESARPSHTSQYLCASSLAGGETQYFGPGTRLLVL.

This chain links TRBV6-5 with TRBJ2-3, with 9 bases that match TRBD1. V gave up 6 bases and J gave up 7 bases; unmatched junction bases: 11. This CDR3 spans 15 amino acids. Germline V lookup: CDR1 MNHEY, CDR2 SVGAGI. In DNA, the CDR3 is TGTGCCAGCAGGCAAACCGGGACAGGGATGAATACGCAGTATTTT. Its translation is CASRQTGTGMNTQYF.

The chain joins TRBV4-2 to TRBJ2-2; TRBD2 matches at 8 bases. Germline V gene lookup returns CDR1 LGHNA and CDR2 YNFKEQ. J was trimmed by 4 bases and V by 0 bases; bases with no gene match: 4. The CDR3 sequence is 16 residues long. CDR3 in DNA: TGTGCCAGCAGCCAAGAAAGCGGGAGCATCACCGGGGAGCTGTTTTTT. Translated: CASSQESGSITGELFF.

V is TRBV30 and J is TRBJ1-2; the D gene is possibly TRBD1 (6 bases). The length of the CDR3 is 12 residues. Trimming cost V 1 base and J 5 bases, with 8 bases left between them. The germline CDR1 and CDR2 sequences are GTSNPN and SVGIG (reference sequence). The CDR3 here is CAWSGQVYGYTF. As DNA, the CDR3 is TGTGCCTGGAGTGGACAGGTATATGGCTACACCTTC.

In regard to this clone: At one end the junction does not follow the germline gene, possibly because of a read error. The chain carries TRBV27 and TRBJ1-2; 10 bases match TRBD1. The CDR3 is 12 residues long. CDR1 and CDR2 (germline): MNHEY, SMNVEV (reference sequence). CDR3 protein: CASSPRQGAGVF. For the CDR3, the DNA is TGTGCCAGCAGTCCGCGACAGGGGGCAGGTGTCTTC.

This sequence joins TRBV15 and TRBJ1-5; D gene unclear. Germline V CDR1 and CDR2: LNHNV, YYDKDF (reference sequence). The ends were cut back, 0 bases at V and 0 bases at J, with 9 bases in the middle. This CDR3 is built from 16 residues. The CDR3 bases are TGTGCCACCAGCAGAGATCGCGGGTATAGCAATCAGCCCCAGCATTTT. Translating it yields CATSRDRGYSNQPQHF.

V and J are TRBV6-1 and TRBJ1-2; no clear D gene. The CDR3 is made up of 15 amino acids. V was clipped by 1 base and J by 0 bases, with 9 bases between them. Per germline, CDR1 MNHNS and CDR2 SASEGT. The CDR3: CASSEVVGANYGYTF. The CDR3 DNA is TGTGCCAGCAGTGAAGTCGTAGGAGCTAACTATGGCTACACCTTC.

The chain combines TRBV10-2 with TRBJ2-3, with 9 bases aligning to TRBD2. Germline V CDR1 and CDR2: WSHSY, SAAADI. Unmatched junction bases numbered 7, after V lost 9 bases and J lost 0 bases. The CDR3 sequence is 15 residues long. In DNA form, the CDR3 reads TGCGCCAGTAGGTCCGCGGGGGGGAGCACAGATACGCAGTATTTT. Its translation is CASRSAGGSTDTQYF.

The chain joins TRBV18 to TRBJ2-3, with D possibly matching TRBD1 (7 bases). Germline CDR1 is KGHSH and CDR2 is LQKENI. V lost 5 bases and J lost 4, with 10 bases in between. CDR3 length equals 13 residues. In nucleotides, the CDR3 is TGTGCCAGCTCAACAGGGGAGGCAGATACGCAGTATTTT. It translates to CASSTGEADTQYF. Combining the CDR3 with reference TRBV18 and TRBJ2-3 gives the whole variable domain NAGVMQNPRHLVRRRGQEARLRCSPMKGHSHVYWYRQLPEEGLKFMVYLQKENIIDESGMPKERFSAEFPKEGPSILRIQQVVRGDSAAYFCASSTGEADTQYFGPGTRLTVL.

The chain couples TRBV9 to TRBJ2-3; D ambiguous. The CDR3 sequence is 12 residues long. From germline, CDR1 is SGDLS and CDR2 YYNGEE. V lost 3 bases, J lost 10 bases, and 12 bases lay in between. As DNA, the CDR3 is TGTGCCAGCAGCGCCAGACAAGGCCCGCAGTATTTT. Translated: CASSARQGPQYF.

This clone was observed a few times. This chain joins TRBV10-3 and TRBJ1-4; D possibly corresponds to TRBD1 (5 bases). The CDR3 loop spans 14 amino acids. V gave up 3 bases and J gave up 0 bases, with 5 bases separating them. CDR1 is ENHRY, CDR2 SYGVKD, per germline. The CDR3 sequence is CAISDRATNEKLFF. The DNA of the CDR3 is TGTGCCATCAGTGACAGGGCAACTAATGAAAAACTGTTTTTT.

The chain couples TRBV6-1 to TRBJ1-1; a possible D gene is TRBD1 (6 bases). This CDR3 has 13 residues. From germline, CDR1 is MNHNS and CDR2 SASEGT. V dropped 4 bases and J dropped 5 bases, with 11 bases sitting between them. The DNA of the CDR3 is TGTGCCAGCAGTGGACAGGATGAAACTGAAGCTTTCTTT. This sequence encodes CASSGQDETEAFF.

The chain joins TRBV6-1 to TRBJ2-1; the match to TRBD2 covers 8 bases. This CDR3 is built from 16 residues. The J segment lost 4 bases and the V segment lost 1 base, leaving 6 bases of the junction unmatched. The germline V gene has CDR1 MNHNS and CDR2 SASEGT. DNA for the CDR3: TGTGCCAGCAGTGAAGGGAACGGGGGGGCTTACAATGAGCAGTTCTTC. It is translated as CASSEGNGGAYNEQFF.

V and J are TRBV18 and TRBJ2-6; 7 bases agree with TRBD2. CDR1 is KGHSH, CDR2 LQKENI, per germline. J was trimmed by 0 bases and V by 6 bases; bases with no gene match: 2. This CDR3 has 15 residues. The DNA for the CDR3 is TGTGCCAGCTCGACGGGGGGCTCTGGGGCCAACGTCCTGACTTTC. Translation: CASSTGGSGANVLTF.

The chain joins TRBV2 to TRBJ2-5, with a possible D match to TRBD2 (5 bases). Trimming stripped 3 bases from V and 5 bases from J, with 16 bases between. The CDR3 has 15 amino acids. Germline V gene data show CDR1 as SNHLY and CDR2 as FYNNEI. CDR3 protein: CASSEEDQVFETQYF. DNA for the CDR3: TGTGCCAGCAGTGAGGAGGACCAAGTGTTTGAGACCCAGTACTTC.

The chain recombines TRBV7-2 with TRBJ1-2; D unresolved. Germline CDR1 is SGHTA and CDR2 is FQGNSA. The ends were cut back, 2 bases at V and 3 bases at J, with 10 bases in the middle. This CDR3 spans 14 amino acids. The CDR3 sequence is CASSLYGSHYGYTF. The CDR3 nucleotides read TGTGCCAGCAGCTTATATGGCAGTCACTATGGCTACACCTTC.

This chain connects TRBV6-1 to TRBJ1-1; 7 bases are shared with TRBD1. Germline-derived CDR1 and CDR2 are MNHNS and SASEGT. The CDR3 contains 20 residues. The J segment lost 7 bases and the V segment lost 2 bases, leaving 25 bases of the junction unmatched. CDR3 region: CASSEYPGGRFSTVRGEAFF. In DNA form, the CDR3 reads TGTGCCAGCAGTGAATATCCAGGGGGGAGATTTTCTACCGTCCGCGGTGAAGCTTTCTTT.

The V and J genes are TRBV13 and TRBJ2-7, with D possibly TRBD1 on 6 matching bases. The CDR3 length is 13 residues. Germline lookup yields CDR1 PRHDT and CDR2 FYEKMQ (reference sequence). V lost 3 bases, J lost 4 bases, and 10 bases lay in between. This chain's CDR3 is CASSFVQGYEQYF. CDR3 in DNA: TGTGCCAGCAGCTTCGTACAGGGTTACGAGCAGTACTTC. Full variable domain (rest looked up from reference TRBV13 and TRBJ2-7): AAGVIQSPRHLIKEKRETATLKCYPIPRHDTVYWYQQGPGQDPQFLISFYEKMQSDKGSIPDRFSAQQFSDYHSELNMSSLELGDSALYFCASSFVQGYEQYFGPGTRLTVT.

J is TRBJ1-1 and V is TRBV5-1, with D tentatively TRBD1 (5 bases). V shed 3 bases and J shed 4 bases, with 13 bases lying between them. The germline CDR1 and CDR2 sequences are SGHRS and YFSETQ. The length of the CDR3 is 14 residues. DNA of the CDR3: TGCGCCAGCAGCTCTGGGACGCGGGGCACTGAAGCTTTCTTT. Protein sequence: CASSSGTRGTEAFF.

CDR3 DNA sequence: TGTGCCAGTAGTATAGAAAGGGGGAACCAAGAGACCCAGTACTTC. Amino acid sequence: CASSIERGNQETQYF. The chain links TRBV19 to TRBJ2-5; D might be TRBD1 (6 bases). Germline lookup yields CDR1 LNHDA and CDR2 SQIVND (reference sequence). V was shortened by 0 bases and J by 0 bases, with 8 bases between the two germline ends. CDR3 size: 15 residues. Complete variable domain (other parts from reference TRBV19 and TRBJ2-5): DGGITQSPKYLFRKEGQNVTLSCEQNLNHDAMYWYRQDPGQGLRLIYYSQIVNDFQKGDIAEGYSVSREKKESFPLTVTSAQKNPTAFYLCASSIERGNQETQYFGPGTRLLVL.

The chain uses TRBV4-1 and TRBJ1-1; 7 positions match TRBD1. Germline trimming cut 3 bases from V and 8 bases from J; bases unmatched to any gene: 6. CDR1 and CDR2 (germline): MGHRA, YSYEKL. The CDR3 length is 13 residues. CDR3 protein: CASSQDWTGEAFF. CDR3 DNA: TGCGCCAGCAGCCAGGATTGGACAGGCGAAGCTTTCTTT.

V and J are TRBV11-1 and TRBJ1-2; 8 nucleotides align to TRBD1. Germline CDR1 is SGHAT and CDR2 is FQDESV (reference sequence). This CDR3 is 14 amino acids long. V gave up 1 base and J gave up 2 bases; unmatched junction bases: 0. This CDR3 reads CASSLGTGNYGYTF. CDR3 in DNA: TGTGCCAGCAGCTTAGGGACAGGGAACTATGGCTACACCTTC. Full variable domain (missing parts from reference TRBV11-1 and TRBJ1-2): EAEVAQSPRYKITEKSQAVAFWCDPISGHATLYWYRQILGQGPELLVQFQDESVVDDSQLPKDRFSAERLKGVDSTLKIQPAELGDSAMYLCASSLGTGNYGYTFGSGTRLTVV.

The J gene is TRBJ1-2, the V gene TRBV11-2; D is possibly TRBD1 (6 bases). Germline V CDR1 and CDR2: SGHAT, FQNNGV. The ends were cut back, 4 bases at V and 4 bases at J, with 16 bases in the middle. The CDR3 spans 15 residues. In DNA, the CDR3 is TGTGCCAGCAGCTCCTATAAAACAGGGACCTATGGCTACACCTTC. This encodes CASSSYKTGTYGYTF.

This chain joins TRBV4-1 and TRBJ2-3; tentatively, D is TRBD2 (6 bases). The CDR3 runs to 16 residues. V was clipped by 2 bases and J by 1 base, with 13 bases between them. Germline V gene lookup returns CDR1 MGHRA and CDR2 YSYEKL. The chain's CDR3 is CASSQIASEGTDTQYF. CDR3 DNA: TGCGCCAGCAGCCAAATCGCTAGCGAGGGCACAGATACGCAGTATTTT.

In its sample, this clone was seen a few times. This rearrangement joins TRBV27 to TRBJ1-2; D is perhaps TRBD1 (5 bases). The CDR3 consists of 15 residues. Germline CDR1 MNHEY, CDR2 SMNVEV (reference sequence). Trimming removed 2 bases at V and 0 bases at J, with 10 bases between. The CDR3 loop is CASSLAGQANYGYTF. As DNA, the CDR3 is TGTGCCAGCAGTTTAGCGGGGCAAGCTAACTATGGCTACACCTTC.

The rearrangement links TRBV5-1 to TRBJ2-7, with TRBD1 identical over 8 bases. Trimming took 0 bases from V and 1 from J; bases not matched to a gene: 3. Germline values: CDR1 SGHRS, CDR2 YFSETQ. The CDR3 has 15 residues. For the CDR3, the DNA is TGCGCCAGCAGCTTGGACGGACAGGGATCCTACGAGCAGTACTTC. This codes for CASSLDGQGSYEQYF. The whole variable domain, filled in from reference TRBV5-1 and TRBJ2-7, reads KAGVTQTPRYLIKTRGQQVTLSCSPISGHRSVSWYQQTPGQGLQFLFEYFSETQRNKGNFPGRFSGRQFSNSRSEMNVSTLELGDSALYLCASSLDGQGSYEQYFGPGTRLTVT.

For this clone: The junction does not match germline at one end; this may be a read error. This chain uses TRBV5-6 with TRBJ1-2; 8 bases line up with TRBD1. Germline-derived CDR1 and CDR2 are SGHDT and YYEEEE. The CDR3 is 16 amino acids. The chain's CDR3 is CASSYRDRSPLYGYPF. The CDR3 DNA sequence: TGTGCCAGCAGTTACAGGGACAGGTCCCCTCTCTATGGCTACCCCTTC.

The chain joins TRBV9 to TRBJ2-1; 9 bases fit TRBD1. The CDR3 has 18 amino acids. Germline V CDR1 and CDR2: SGDLS, YYNGEE. V lost 4 bases, J lost 0 bases, and 11 bases stayed unmatched. The CDR3 DNA sequence: TGTGCCAGCAGCTCCAGTAGGACAGGGGTTTCCTCCTACAATGAGCAGTTCTTC. Translating it yields CASSSSRTGVSSYNEQFF. Full variable domain (missing parts from reference TRBV9 and TRBJ2-1): DSGVTQTPKHLITATGQRVTLRCSPRSGDLSVYWYQQSLDQGLQFLIQYYNGEERAKGNILERFSAQQFPDLHSELNLSSLELGDSALYFCASSSSRTGVSSYNEQFFGPGTRLTVL.